Below, 29 T cell receptor beta chains from the same sample are listed, as sequenced in a study of T cell responses to AZD1222 COVID-19 vaccine. Measured with immunoSEQ multiplex PCR; TCRdb has only the in-frame clones, and not every one. This sample has some 110,000 clones, with about 90% found just once. Sequences were derived from peripheral blood, sampled on day 0 of AZD1222 vaccination. Every receptor here comes from an adult in good health.

The V call is TRBV6-5, the J call TRBJ2-5; no firm D call. CDR1 is MNHEY, CDR2 SVGAGI, per germline. Trimming removed 3 bases at V and 5 bases at J, with 4 bases between. The CDR3 sequence is 11 residues long. The CDR3 nucleotides read TGTGCCAGCAGTTATTGGGAGACCCAGTACTTC. Translating gives CASSYWETQYF.

The table lists this clone with a count of one. The CDR3 protein is CASSIYRLEGPEQYF. For the CDR3, the DNA is TGTGCCAGCAGCATCTACAGGTTGGAGGGTCCCGAGCAGTACTTC. This rearrangement joins TRBV5-6 to TRBJ2-7; TRBD2 is a possible D gene (6 bases). V lost 4 bases and J 6 bases, leaving 20 bases between the germline ends. CDR1 SGHDT and CDR2 YYEEEE come from the germline V gene. The CDR3 consists of 15 residues.

The rearrangement joins TRBV11-3 to TRBJ2-2; maybe TRBD2 (7 bases). The CDR3 length is 15 residues. V was shortened by 3 bases and J by 4 bases, with 12 bases between the two germline ends. CDR1 and CDR2 (germline): SGHNT, YENEEA. CDR3 sequence reads: CASSFGGAGTGELFF. DNA for the CDR3: TGTGCCAGCAGCTTTGGGGGGGCGGGCACCGGGGAGCTGTTTTTT.

This chain connects TRBV7-2 to TRBJ1-2; 8 bases are shared with TRBD1. V lost 2 bases to trimming and J lost 4 bases; unmatched junction nucleotides: 3. The CDR3 contains 14 residues. Germline V lookup: CDR1 SGHTA, CDR2 FQGNSA. DNA for the CDR3: TGTGCCAGCAGCTTAACAGGGGGGACCTATGGCTACACCTTC. It codes for CASSLTGGTYGYTF.

In this sample, this clone turned up many times. V and J are TRBV18 and TRBJ1-6, with unresolved D. Germline V gene sequence: CDR1 KGHSH, CDR2 LQKENI. V lost 1 base, J lost 5 bases, and 12 bases lay in between. The CDR3 has 16 amino acids. CDR3 nucleotides: TGTGCCAGCTCACCACAGGTGGGCCTAAATAATTCACCCCTCCACTTT. Residues: CASSPQVGLNNSPLHF.

V usage is TRBV3-1 (or the pseudogene TRBV3-2) and J usage is TRBJ1-1; TRBD1 might be the D (6 bases). The CDR3 spans 14 residues. Per germline, CDR1 LGHDT and CDR2 YNNKEL (reference sequence). Deletions cut 0 bases from V and 3 bases from J, with 8 bases between. In DNA, the CDR3 is TGTGCCAGCAGCCAAGATTGGACAGACACTGAAGCTTTCTTT. This codes for CASSQDWTDTEAFF.

The chain employs TRBV28 and TRBJ2-7, with 7 bases lining up with TRBD2. The germline V gene has CDR1 MDHEN and CDR2 SYDVKM. V lost 6 bases and J lost 5; bases outside the gene matches: 10. The CDR3 sequence is 14 residues long. CDR3 coding DNA: TGTGCCAGCAGCGCCCTGGGGGGGACCCACGAGCAGTACTTC. Its protein is CASSALGGTHEQYF. The full variable domain, rest sourced from reference TRBV28 and TRBJ2-7, is DVKVTQSSRYLVKRTGEKVFLECVQDMDHENMFWYRQDPGLGLRLIYFSYDVKMKEKGDIPEGYSVSREKKERFSLILESASTNQTSMYLCASSALGGTHEQYFGPGTRLTVT.

This clone was seen only once. The V gene is TRBV6-5, the J gene TRBJ2-1, with 8 nucleotides matching TRBD1. Germline CDR1 is MNHEY and CDR2 is SVGAGI. With V trimmed by 6 bases and J by 7 bases, 8 bases remained unmatched. The CDR3 spans 14 residues. Written as DNA, the CDR3 is TGTGCCAGCAGCCGCCCGGGACAGGAAAATGAGCAGTTCTTC. Translation gives CASSRPGQENEQFF.

This rearrangement joins TRBV2 to TRBJ1-5, with D tentatively TRBD1 (5 bases). Germline V lookup: CDR1 SNHLY, CDR2 FYNNEI. The CDR3 contains 13 residues. CDR3 nucleotides: TGTGCAGGGAAGCGGGGCTGGCGTCAGCCCCAGCATTTT. Protein sequence: CAGKRGWRQPQHF.

The chain couples TRBV14 to TRBJ1-1; D is ambiguous. The CDR3 totals 13 residues. V was shortened by 0 bases and J by 5 bases, with 7 bases between the two germline ends. Germline V gives CDR1 SGHDN, CDR2 FVKESK. The CDR3 DNA sequence: TGTGCCAGCAGCCAAGACGTAGGGACTGAAGCTTTCTTT. Translating it yields CASSQDVGTEAFF.

This rearrangement joins TRBV19 to TRBJ1-2; D might be TRBD1 (6 bases). The germline V gene encodes CDR1 LNHDA and CDR2 SQIVND (reference sequence). V lost 6 bases, J lost 3 bases, and 17 bases lay in between. CDR3 length: 15 amino acids. The CDR3 reads CASSETWDTDYGYTF. CDR3 nucleotide sequence: TGTGCCAGTAGCGAAACATGGGACACTGACTATGGCTACACCTTC.

The J gene is TRBJ2-3, the V gene TRBV5-6; 10 nucleotides match TRBD2. The V segment lost 7 bases and the J segment 4 bases; nucleotides outside the gene matches: 9. Germline CDR1 is SGHDT and CDR2 is YYEEEE. The CDR3 has 15 amino acids. The CDR3, as DNA: TGTGCCAGCTCCGAGGGACTAGCGTTACCAGATACGCAGTATTTT. This gives the protein CASSEGLALPDTQYF.

The chain carries TRBV7-9 and TRBJ2-2; D is tentatively TRBD1 or TRBD2 (5 bases each). This CDR3 is built from 18 residues. V shed 5 bases and J shed 4 bases, with 23 bases lying between them. Germline-derived CDR1 and CDR2 are SEHNR and FQNEAQ (reference sequence). CDR3 nucleotides: TGTGCCAGCAGCCGGATTAGGGACCTAAGACCCTTCACCGGGGAGCTGTTTTTT. Protein: CASSRIRDLRPFTGELFF.

The chain has TRBV28 and TRBJ2-7; the match to TRBD1 covers 8 bases. Looked up from germline, CDR1 is MDHEN and CDR2 is SYDVKM. This CDR3 has 15 residues. V shed 4 bases and J 4 bases; nucleotides not matched to a gene: 9. CDR3: CASSYTLQGDYEQYF. The CDR3 nucleotides are TGTGCCAGCAGTTACACACTACAGGGGGATTACGAGCAGTACTTC.

V usage is TRBV19 and J usage is TRBJ2-3, with D possibly matching TRBD2 (7 bases). The CDR3 covers 15 residues. V lost 7 bases to trimming and J lost 2 bases, with 16 bases between them. Per germline, CDR1 LNHDA and CDR2 SQIVND (reference sequence). In DNA form, the CDR3 reads TGTGCCAGTACCTCCCGCGGGGGCTACACAGATACGCAGTATTTT. Protein: CASTSRGGYTDTQYF.

The chain is built from TRBV27 and TRBJ2-7; D perhaps matches TRBD1 (6 bases). The CDR3 loop spans 13 amino acids. Germline V gene sequence: CDR1 MNHEY, CDR2 SMNVEV (reference sequence). V was trimmed by 7 bases and J by 0 bases, leaving 10 bases between them. CDR3 nucleotides: TGTGCCAGCACCCGAGGGGGCTCCTACGAGCAGTACTTC. It codes for CASTRGGSYEQYF.

CDR3 coding DNA: TGTGCCAGCAGTAGACGACAGGGAGCAGGAAACACCATATATTTT. This codes for CASSRRQGAGNTIYF. The chain uses TRBV6-5 and TRBJ1-3; 7 bases agree with TRBD1. The CDR3 runs 15 residues. Germline V CDR1 and CDR2: MNHEY, SVGAGI. With V trimmed by 5 bases and J by 4 bases, 8 bases remained unmatched.

The chain uses TRBV28 and TRBJ1-5, with TRBD1 matching over 7 bases. Germline values: CDR1 MDHEN, CDR2 SYDVKM. There are 14 residues in the CDR3. Unmatched junction bases numbered 6, after V lost 6 bases and J lost 4 bases. The CDR3 nucleotides read TGTGCCAGCAGGCCGGGACAGACGAATCAGCCCCAGCATTTT. It encodes CASRPGQTNQPQHF.

The V gene is TRBV6-5, the J gene TRBJ1-6; D may be TRBD1 (5 bases). The V gene lost 5 bases and the J gene lost 14 bases, with 22 bases spanning the gap. The CDR3 consists of 15 residues. Germline V gene data show CDR1 as MNHEY and CDR2 as SVGAGI. The CDR3 sequence: CASSLTAYSSLTLHF. The CDR3 bases are TGTGCCAGCAGTCTGACAGCTTATTCAAGCCTCACCCTCCACTTT.

There are many counts of this clone. The V gene is TRBV27, the J gene TRBJ1-1; D unresolved. Deletions cut 6 bases from V and 1 base from J, with 3 bases between. Germline lookup yields CDR1 MNHEY and CDR2 SMNVEV (reference sequence). CDR3 length: 11 residues. CDR3 region: CASRKNTEAFF. Written as DNA, the CDR3 is TGTGCCAGCAGGAAGAACACTGAAGCTTTCTTT.

This sequence joins TRBV28 and TRBJ1-2; no clear D gene. Germline-derived CDR1 and CDR2 are MDHEN and SYDVKM. V shed 1 base and J shed 1 base, with 1 base lying between them. The CDR3 is 12 residues long. Written as DNA, the CDR3 is TGTGCCAGCAGTTTATTTAACTATGGCTACACCTTC. It codes for CASSLFNYGYTF.

The rearrangement joins TRBV21-1 to TRBJ1-4; the D call TRBD1 from the table was never checked on the DNA. TRBV21-1 is listed as a pseudogene. The length of the CDR3 is 15 residues. CDR3 coding DNA: TGTGCCAGCAGCACCAACAGGGCGGTGGATGAAAAACTGTTTTTT. Its translation: CASSTNRAVDEKLFF.

The V gene is TRBV6-5, the J gene TRBJ1-4, with D hard to call. This CDR3 has 15 residues. Germline V lookup: CDR1 MNHEY, CDR2 SVGAGI. V lost 7 bases and J 1 base, leaving 13 bases between the germline ends. CDR3 sequence: CASTPSGKTNEKLFF. CDR3 in DNA: TGTGCCAGCACCCCTTCGGGGAAAACTAATGAAAAACTGTTTTTT.

This rearrangement joins TRBV4-2 to TRBJ2-3, with D perhaps being TRBD1 or TRBD2 (6 bases each). Between the trimmed V and J ends, which lost 0 bases and 4 bases, there was a span of 14 bases. The CDR3 runs to 16 residues. The V gene's germline CDR1 is LGHNA and CDR2 YNFKEQ. The CDR3: CASSQEGGAGADTQYF. The DNA for the CDR3 is TGTGCCAGCAGCCAAGAAGGAGGGGCAGGGGCAGATACGCAGTATTTT.

V gene TRBV5-4 combines with J gene TRBJ2-3, with 7 positions matching TRBD1. The germline V gene has CDR1 SGHNT and CDR2 YYREEE (reference sequence). J lost 3 bases, V lost 4 bases, and 5 bases had no gene match. The CDR3 covers 14 residues. CDR3 residues: CASSVGQATDTQYF. CDR3 nucleotide sequence: TGTGCCAGCAGCGTCGGACAGGCGACAGATACGCAGTATTTT.

This clone was counted only a few times. This chain joins TRBV9 and TRBJ1-1; D is undetermined. The CDR3 length is 17 residues. Looked up from germline, CDR1 is SGDLS and CDR2 is YYNGEE. The V end was cut by 4 bases, the J end by 2 bases, with 21 bases between. For the CDR3, the DNA is TGTGCCAGCAGCCCGCCTATGGGTCCCGTGGGTAACACTGAAGCTTTCTTT. Translation: CASSPPMGPVGNTEAFF.

The rearrangement links TRBV4-1 to TRBJ2-1; no reliable D call. V shed 0 bases and J shed 0 bases, with 12 bases lying between them. CDR3 length: 17 amino acids. Germline V lookup: CDR1 MGHRA, CDR2 YSYEKL. The CDR3 loop is CASSQDPGSSSYNEQFF. The DNA for the CDR3 is TGCGCCAGCAGCCAAGATCCAGGCTCGAGCTCCTACAATGAGCAGTTCTTC.

This chain connects TRBV12-3 or TRBV12-4 to TRBJ2-3; TRBD1 or TRBD2 may be the D gene (5 bases each). Between the trimmed V and J ends, which lost 4 bases and 9 bases, there was a span of 14 bases. There are 13 residues in the CDR3. The DNA for the CDR3 is TGTGCCAGCAGTTACTTCGGGGCCGAGACGCAGTATTTT. Protein product: CASSYFGAETQYF.

In this sample, this clone turned up once. The chain carries TRBV28 and TRBJ2-3, with TRBD1 matching 7 bases. This CDR3 region has 13 residues. V lost 11 bases to trimming and J lost 6 bases; unmatched junction nucleotides: 11. The germline gives CDR1 MDHEN, CDR2 SYDVKM. CDR3 bases: TGTGCCGGTGGGGACAGTCTGTCCGATACGCAGTATTTT. Amino acid sequence: CAGGDSLSDTQYF. The entire variable domain, with the rest obtained from reference TRBV28 and TRBJ2-3, is as follows: DVKVTQSSRYLVKRTGEKVFLECVQDMDHENMFWYRQDPGLGLRLIYFSYDVKMKEKGDIPEGYSVSREKKERFSLILESASTNQTSMYLCAGGDSLSDTQYFGPGTRLTVL.